The sequence of this T cell receptor beta chain was determined in a study of cytomegalovirus exposure and HLA in healthy donors. Study information: Within the Caucasian-associated ancestry cluster were roughly 79% of the roughly 360 genotyped donors. Findings of the study overall: In an earlier analysis, most TCR beta V segments were productive about 90% or about 30% of the time. For most subjects, TCR beta sequences were reported to predict HLA-A and HLA-B alleles with accuracy.

Germline CDR1 is SGHAT and CDR2 is FQNNGV. There are 15 residues in the CDR3. The V end lost 7 bases, the J end lost 0 bases, and 16 bases lay between the germline ends. It was with 60 Vbeta and 13 Jbeta primers that the PCR ran. In the original processing: Roughly 10 million shared chains were among approximately 87 million unique TCR beta chains counted in a later analysis. Here immunoSEQ multiplex PCR was the method, and the copy in TCRdb shows in-frame clones only, minus some. V and J calls plus clone size are reproduced from that table; the DNA served to infer D and trimming. The table for this sample gives 100,000 to 150,000 clones. Comment on this clone: Its antigen is as yet unknown.

The chain uses TRBV11-2 and TRBJ2-7; possible D gene TRBD2, 7 bases. Sequenced material: PBMCs. The clonotype originates from a man aged 18 to 35 in good health and CMV-seronegative. The CDR3 DNA follows: TGTGCCAGCATGCCGGCGGGGGCCAGCTCCTACGAGCAGTACTTC. It codes for CASMPAGASSYEQYF.